The entry that follows covers one TCR beta chain sequence. The entry originates in a study of cytomegalovirus exposure and HLA in healthy donors. In nominal health when sampled, donors likely had unrecorded immune exposures nonetheless. The V segment lost 0 bases and the J segment 0 bases; nucleotides outside the gene matches: 3. The CDR3 extends over 16 amino acids. Germline CDR1 reads LGHNA; CDR2 reads YNFKEQ. PCR primers comprised 60 Vbeta and 13 Jbeta primers. Data came from immunoSEQ multiplex PCR; TCRdb stores just in-frame clones and leaves some out. This sample has around 200,000 clones, with 75% to 90% found just once.

Input material: PBMCs. The receptor comes from a boy aged 5-17 years in good health and CMV-seronegative. The chain couples TRBV4-2 to TRBJ2-7, with 9 bases matching TRBD1. The CDR3 region has the DNA TGTGCCAGCAGCCAAGATGAGGGACAGGGCTCCTACGAGCAGTACTTC. Protein sequence: CASSQDEGQGSYEQYF.